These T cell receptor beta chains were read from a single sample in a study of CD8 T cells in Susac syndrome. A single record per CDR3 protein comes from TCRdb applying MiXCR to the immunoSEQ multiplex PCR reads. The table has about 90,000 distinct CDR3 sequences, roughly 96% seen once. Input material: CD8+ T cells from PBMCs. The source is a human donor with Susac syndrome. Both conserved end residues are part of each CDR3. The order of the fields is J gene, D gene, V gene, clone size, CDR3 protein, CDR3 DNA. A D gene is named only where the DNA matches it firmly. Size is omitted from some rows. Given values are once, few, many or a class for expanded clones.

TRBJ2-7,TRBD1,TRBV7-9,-,CASSRPGQGYEQYF,TGTGCCAGCAGCAGACCGGGACAGGGCTACGAGCAGTACTTC
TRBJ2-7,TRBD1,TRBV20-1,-,CSARNPLQGADEQYF,TGCAGTGCTAGAAATCCGTTACAGGGGGCCGACGAGCAGTACTTC
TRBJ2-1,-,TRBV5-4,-,CASSLRDNEQFF,TGTGCCAGCAGCTTGAGAGACAATGAGCAGTTCTTC
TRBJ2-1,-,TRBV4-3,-,CASSQESVKSSYNEQFF,TGCGCCAGCAGCCAAGAATCAGTTAAAAGCTCCTACAATGAGCAGTTCTTC
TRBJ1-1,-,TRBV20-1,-,CSARDAQGSHTEAFF,TGCAGTGCTAGAGACGCACAGGGCAGCCACACTGAAGCTTTCTTT
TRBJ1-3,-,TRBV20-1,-,CSARGLYGNTIYF,TGCAGTGCTAGAGGGCTTTATGGAAACACCATATATTTT
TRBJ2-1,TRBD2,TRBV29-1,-,CSVEPLKSGGFNEQFF,TGCAGCGTTGAACCCCTAAAAAGCGGGGGGTTCAATGAGCAGTTCTTC
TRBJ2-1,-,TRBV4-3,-,CASSQERGSVYNEQFF,TGCGCCAGCAGCCAGGAACGGGGGTCAGTCTACAATGAGCAGTTCTTC
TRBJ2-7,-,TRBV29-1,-,CSVEEQGHEQYF,TGCAGCGTTGAAGAACAGGGTCACGAGCAGTACTTC
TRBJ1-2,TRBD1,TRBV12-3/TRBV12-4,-,CASSLALEGANYGYTF,TGTGCCAGCAGTTTGGCGCTCGAGGGGGCCAACTATGGCTACACCTTC
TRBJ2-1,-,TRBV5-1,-,CASSLASGGDEQFF,TGCGCCAGCAGCTTGGCGTCTGGGGGCGATGAGCAGTTCTTC
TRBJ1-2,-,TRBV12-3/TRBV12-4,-,CASSLGVMNYGYTF,TGTGCCAGCAGTTTGGGGGTTATGAACTATGGCTACACCTTC
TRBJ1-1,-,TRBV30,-,CACRNRGMNTEAFF,TGTGCCTGTAGAAACCGGGGGATGAACACTGAAGCTTTCTTT
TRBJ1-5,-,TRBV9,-,CASSGETGTPPPYQPQHF,TGTGCCAGCAGCGGGGAGACCGGGACACCCCCTCCTTATCAGCCCCAGCATTTT
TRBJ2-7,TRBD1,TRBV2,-,CASRDRAYEQYF,TGTGCCAGCCGGGACAGGGCCTACGAGCAGTACTTC
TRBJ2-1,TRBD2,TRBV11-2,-,CASSLDKRTSGGNEQFF,TGTGCCAGCAGCTTAGATAAGAGAACTAGCGGGGGAAATGAGCAGTTCTTC
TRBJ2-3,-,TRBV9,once,CASSVLAGQGDTQYF,TGTGCCAGCAGCGTCCTGGCGGGGCAGGGAGATACGCAGTATTTT
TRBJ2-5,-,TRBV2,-,CASILTWTAQETQYF,TGTGCCAGCATACTAACGTGGACGGCACAAGAGACCCAGTACTTC
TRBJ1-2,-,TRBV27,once,CASSLKGSRYGYTF,TGTGCCAGCAGTCTAAAGGGGTCGCGGTATGGCTACACCTTC
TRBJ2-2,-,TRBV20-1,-,CSAGRDTYTGELFF,TGCAGTGCTGGCCGGGACACTTACACCGGGGAGCTGTTTTTT
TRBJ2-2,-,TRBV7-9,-,CASTLIGGDTGELFF,TGTGCCAGCACCCTGATTGGGGGCGACACCGGGGAGCTGTTTTTT
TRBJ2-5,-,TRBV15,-,CATGYQETQYF,TGTGCCACCGGGTACCAAGAGACCCAGTACTTC
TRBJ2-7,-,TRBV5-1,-,CASSLDINSAQYF,TGCGCCAGCAGCTTGGACATCAACAGCGCTCAGTACTTC
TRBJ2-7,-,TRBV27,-,CASSLSSSITGFYEQYF,TGTGCCAGCAGTTTATCGAGCTCGATAACAGGGTTCTACGAGCAGTACTTC
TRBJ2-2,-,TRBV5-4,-,CASSLTRANTGELFF,TGTGCCAGCAGCCTGACCCGGGCGAACACCGGGGAGCTGTTTTTT
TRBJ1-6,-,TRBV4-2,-,CASSQEPGRDSPLHF,TGTGCCAGCAGCCAAGAGCCGGGAAGGGATTCACCCCTCCACTTT
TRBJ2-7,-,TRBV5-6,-,CASSLGRGHEQYF,TGTGCCAGCAGCTTGGGGAGGGGACACGAGCAGTACTTC
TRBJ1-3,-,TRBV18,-,CASSPPVRDSGNTIYF,TGTGCCAGCTCACCACCAGTACGGGACTCTGGAAACACCATATATTTT
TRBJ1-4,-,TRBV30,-,CAGGGTNEKLFF,TGTGCCGGAGGGGGGACTAATGAAAAACTGTTTTTT
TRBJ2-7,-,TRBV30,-,CAWRTVTYEQYF,TGTGCCTGGAGAACAGTAACCTACGAGCAGTACTTC
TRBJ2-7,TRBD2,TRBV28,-,CASSSAAGGTPYEQYF,TGTGCCAGCAGCTCGGCCGCGGGGGGAACCCCCTACGAGCAGTACTTC
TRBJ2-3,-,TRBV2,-,CARLGNTDTQYF,TGTGCCAGGTTAGGGAACACAGATACGCAGTATTTT